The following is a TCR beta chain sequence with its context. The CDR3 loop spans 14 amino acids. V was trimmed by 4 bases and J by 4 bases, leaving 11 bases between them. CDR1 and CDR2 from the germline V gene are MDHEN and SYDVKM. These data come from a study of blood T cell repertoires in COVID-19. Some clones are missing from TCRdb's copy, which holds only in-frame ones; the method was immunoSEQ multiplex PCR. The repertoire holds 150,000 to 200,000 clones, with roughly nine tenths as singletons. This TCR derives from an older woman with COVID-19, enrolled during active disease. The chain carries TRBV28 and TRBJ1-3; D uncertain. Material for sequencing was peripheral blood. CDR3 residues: CASSSPGMGNTIYF. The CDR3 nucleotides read TGTGCCAGCAGTTCCCCGGGTATGGGAAACACCATATATTTT.